This TCR beta chain is from a study of PD-L1 blockade in urothelial cancer. On the study more broadly: From 2014, patients received atezolizumab, given as 1,200 mg intravenously every 3 weeks.

This CDR3 has 17 amino acids. The trim removed 1 base at V and 2 bases at J, leaving 6 bases unmatched. Germline V gene sequence: CDR1 SGHDN, CDR2 FVKESK. Sequencing used immunoSEQ multiplex PCR; TCRdb keeps in-frame clones, though not all of them. This table has some 120,000 clones, about 89% appearing once. Stated time point: peripheral blood 6 weeks after treatment start. The study enrolled patients with locally advanced or metastatic urothelial carcinoma. The chain is built from TRBV14 and TRBJ2-1; TRBD1 matches 9 bases. This receptor was taken from a man aged 60-69 years with urothelial cancer. Source: PBMCs, taken around atezolizumab (anti-PD-L1) treatment. Written as DNA, the CDR3 is TGTGCCAGCAGCCAAGGGGGGACAGGGCTTCCCTACAATGAGCAGTTCTTC. As protein: CASSQGGTGLPYNEQFF.